This T cell receptor beta chain was captured in a study of blood T cell repertoires in COVID-19. Study-level information: Acute and convalescent COVID-19 samples came from the United States, Italy and Spain. The analysed material was cDNA or gDNA that came from T cells, B-cell-depleted T cells, or PBMCs.

The table lists this clone with a few counts. Clones were sequenced by immunoSEQ multiplex PCR, and TCRdb holds only the in-frame ones, with some missing. The sample shows roughly 120,000 clones, almost 80% of them seen only once. Germline lookup yields CDR1 ENHRY and CDR2 SYGVKD. V gave up 4 bases and J gave up 1 base; unmatched junction bases: 2. The CDR3 is 15 amino acids. Sequencing input: peripheral blood. The TCR originated in a woman aged 80 or over with active or convalescent COVID-19. The chain combines TRBV10-3 with TRBJ2-7; TRBD2 agrees at 12 bases. DNA for the CDR3: TGTGCCATCAGTGGGACTAGCGGGGTTTCCTACGAGCAGTACTTC. It is translated as CAISGTSGVSYEQYF.